The present T cell receptor (beta chain) was sequenced within a study of T cell responses to AZD1222 COVID-19 vaccine. About this clone: Its antigen is not known.

Study-wide findings and caveats: Distributed over spike, vaccine-associated CD4 TCRs predominated at 160-218 and 743-854. Donors were chiefly white British, with a greater number of females, and clonal diversity was perhaps underestimated.

The CDR3 consists of 15 residues. The V end lost 4 bases, the J end lost 1 base, and 14 bases lay between the germline ends. CDR1 is SGHNT and CDR2 is YENEEA in the germline V gene. TCRdb's table, derived via immunoSEQ multiplex PCR, lists solely in-frame clones and lacks some. The sample has 100,000 to 120,000 clones; roughly 90% are singletons. The source is an adult who received the AZD1222 COVID-19 vaccine. The material sequenced was peripheral blood, taken 28 days after the second AZD1222 dose. The genes are TRBV11-3 and TRBJ2-7, with D tentatively TRBD2 (6 bases). The CDR3 spells CASSSRVGGSYEQYF. In nucleotides, the CDR3 is TGTGCCAGCAGCTCCCGAGTGGGGGGTTCCTACGAGCAGTACTTC. Full variable domain (missing parts from reference TRBV11-3 and TRBJ2-7): EAGVVQSPRYKIIEKKQPVAFWCNPISGHNTLYWYLQNLGQGPELLIRYENEEAVDDSQLPKDRFSAERLKGVDSTLKIQPAELGDSAVYLCASSSRVGGSYEQYFGPGTRLTVT.